This TCR beta chain is drawn from a study of blood T cell repertoires in COVID-19. The data were produced by immunoSEQ multiplex PCR, yet TCRdb's version contains in-frame clones alone and is incomplete. In the table there are hundreds of thousands of clones, around 83% of which are singletons. This CDR3 spans 15 amino acids. Between the trimmed V and J ends, which lost 9 bases and 4 bases, there was a span of 21 bases. In germline, CDR1 is SGHTA, CDR2 FQGTGA. The V gene is TRBV7-3, the J gene TRBJ1-2; possibly TRBD1 for D (5 bases). This receptor was taken from a man aged 80 or over with acute or convalescent COVID-19. The sequencing sample was made of peripheral blood. The CDR3 nucleotides read TGTGCCAGGGGAGGAGGGGAGCGGGTAATCTATGGCTACACCTTC. It codes for CARGGGERVIYGYTF.